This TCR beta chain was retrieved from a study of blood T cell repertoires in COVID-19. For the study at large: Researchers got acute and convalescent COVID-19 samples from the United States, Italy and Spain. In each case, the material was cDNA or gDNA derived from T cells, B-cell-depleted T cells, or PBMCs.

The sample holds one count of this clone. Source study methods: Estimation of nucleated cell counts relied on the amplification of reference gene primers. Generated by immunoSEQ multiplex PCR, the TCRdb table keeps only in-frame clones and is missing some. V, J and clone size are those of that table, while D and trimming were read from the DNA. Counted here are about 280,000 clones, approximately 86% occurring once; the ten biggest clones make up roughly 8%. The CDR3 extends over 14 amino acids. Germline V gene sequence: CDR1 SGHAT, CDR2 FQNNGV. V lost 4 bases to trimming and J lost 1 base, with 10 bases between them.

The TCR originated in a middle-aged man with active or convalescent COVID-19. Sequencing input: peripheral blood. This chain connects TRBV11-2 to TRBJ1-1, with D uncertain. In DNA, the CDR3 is TGTGCCAGCAGCTCCATCCCGAGGAACACTGAAGCTTTCTTT. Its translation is CASSSIPRNTEAFF.